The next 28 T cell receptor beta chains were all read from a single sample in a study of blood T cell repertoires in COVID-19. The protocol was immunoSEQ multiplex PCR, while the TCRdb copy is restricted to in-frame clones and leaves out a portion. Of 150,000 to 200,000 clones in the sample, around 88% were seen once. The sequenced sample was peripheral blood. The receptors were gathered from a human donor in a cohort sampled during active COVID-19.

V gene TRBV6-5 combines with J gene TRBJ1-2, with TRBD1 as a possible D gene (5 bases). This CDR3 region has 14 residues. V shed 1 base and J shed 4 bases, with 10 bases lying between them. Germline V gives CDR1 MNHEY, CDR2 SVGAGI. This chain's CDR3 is CASSYFGGGYGYTF. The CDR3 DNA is TGTGCCAGCAGTTACTTTGGGGGGGGCTATGGCTACACCTTC.

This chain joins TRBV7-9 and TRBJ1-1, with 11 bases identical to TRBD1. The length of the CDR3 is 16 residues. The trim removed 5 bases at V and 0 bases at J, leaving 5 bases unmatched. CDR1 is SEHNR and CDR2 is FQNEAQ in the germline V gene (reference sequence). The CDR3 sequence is CASSPDRGRVNTEAFF. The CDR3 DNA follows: TGTGCCAGCAGCCCGGACAGGGGGCGGGTGAACACTGAAGCTTTCTTT.

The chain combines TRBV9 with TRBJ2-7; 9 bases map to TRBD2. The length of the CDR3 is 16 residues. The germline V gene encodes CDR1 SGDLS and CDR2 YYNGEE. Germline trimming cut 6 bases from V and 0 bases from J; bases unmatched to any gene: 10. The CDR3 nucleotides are TGTGCCAGCACTCCCGGACGTAGCGGGAGCTCCTACGAGCAGTACTTC. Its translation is CASTPGRSGSSYEQYF.

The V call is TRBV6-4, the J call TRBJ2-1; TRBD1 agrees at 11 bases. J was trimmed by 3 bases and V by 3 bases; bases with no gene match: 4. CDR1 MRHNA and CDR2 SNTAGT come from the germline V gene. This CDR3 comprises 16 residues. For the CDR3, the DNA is TGTGCCAGCAGTGAATCCGGGACAGGGGGCTACAATGAGCAGTTCTTC. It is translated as CASSESGTGGYNEQFF.

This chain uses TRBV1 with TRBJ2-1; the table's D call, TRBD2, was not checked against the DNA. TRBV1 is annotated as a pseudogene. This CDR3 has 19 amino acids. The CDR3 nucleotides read TGCACCAGCAGCCAGCCCCCGGCTCTAGCGGGGGGGCCGGGGAATGAGCAGTTCTTC. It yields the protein CTSSQPPALAGGPGNEQFF.

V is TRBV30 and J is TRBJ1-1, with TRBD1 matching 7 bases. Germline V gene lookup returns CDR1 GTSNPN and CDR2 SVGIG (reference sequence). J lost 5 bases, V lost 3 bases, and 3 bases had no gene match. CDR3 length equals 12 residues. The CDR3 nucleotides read TGTGCCTGGAGGGGACAGTCGACTGAAGCTTTCTTT. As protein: CAWRGQSTEAFF.

As DNA, the CDR3 is TGTGCCGCGCGGGGGACGCAAGAGACCCAGTACTTC. The encoded protein is CAARGTQETQYF. This rearrangement joins TRBV28 to TRBJ2-5, with 7 bases lining up with TRBD2. Germline lookup yields CDR1 MDHEN and CDR2 SYDVKM. This CDR3 spans 12 amino acids. Losses at the gene ends were 11 bases for V and 2 bases for J; bases not matched to a gene: 5.

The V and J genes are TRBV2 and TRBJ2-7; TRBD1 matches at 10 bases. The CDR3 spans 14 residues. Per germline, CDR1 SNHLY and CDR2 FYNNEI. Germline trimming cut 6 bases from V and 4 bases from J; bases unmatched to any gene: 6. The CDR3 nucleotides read TGTGCCAGCAGCTACGGACAGGGGGGGTACGAGCAGTACTTC. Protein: CASSYGQGGYEQYF.

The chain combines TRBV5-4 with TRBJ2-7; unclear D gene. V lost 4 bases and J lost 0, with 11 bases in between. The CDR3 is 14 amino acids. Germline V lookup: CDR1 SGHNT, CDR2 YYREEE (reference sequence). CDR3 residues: CASSPGVGSYEQYF. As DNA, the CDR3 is TGTGCCAGCAGCCCAGGCGTTGGCTCCTACGAGCAGTACTTC.

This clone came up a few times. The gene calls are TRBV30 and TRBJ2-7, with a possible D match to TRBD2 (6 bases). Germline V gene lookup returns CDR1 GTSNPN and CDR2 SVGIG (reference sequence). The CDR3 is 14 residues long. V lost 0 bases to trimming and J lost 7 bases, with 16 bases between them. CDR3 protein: CAWSVRERAGEQYF. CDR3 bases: TGTGCCTGGAGTGTAAGGGAGAGGGCGGGGGAGCAGTACTTC.

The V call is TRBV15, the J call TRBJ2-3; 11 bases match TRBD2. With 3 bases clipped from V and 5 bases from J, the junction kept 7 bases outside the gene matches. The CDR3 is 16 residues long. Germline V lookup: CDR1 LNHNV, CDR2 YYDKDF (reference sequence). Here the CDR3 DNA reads TGTGCCACCAGCAGTAGGATAGCGGGGGGGCAAGATACGCAGTATTTT. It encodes CATSSRIAGGQDTQYF.

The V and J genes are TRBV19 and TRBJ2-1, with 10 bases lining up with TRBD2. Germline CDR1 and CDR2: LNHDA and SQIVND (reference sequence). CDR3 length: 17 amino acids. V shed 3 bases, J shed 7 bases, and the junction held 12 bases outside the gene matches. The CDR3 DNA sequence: TGTGCCAGTAGTATCCAAGCGGGGGGGAGTTTTGGGAATGAGCAGTTCTTC. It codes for CASSIQAGGSFGNEQFF.

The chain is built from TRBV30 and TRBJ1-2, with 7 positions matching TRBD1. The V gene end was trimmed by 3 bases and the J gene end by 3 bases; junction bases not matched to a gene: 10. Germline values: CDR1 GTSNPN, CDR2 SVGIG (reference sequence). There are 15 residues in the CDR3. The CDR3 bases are TGTGCCTGGAGGGATCCGGGACAGTCAGACTATGGCTACACCTTC. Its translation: CAWRDPGQSDYGYTF. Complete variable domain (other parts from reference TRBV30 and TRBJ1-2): SQTIHQWPATLVQPVGSPLSLECTVEGTSNPNLYWYRQAAGRGLQLLFYSVGIGQISSEVPQNLSASRPQDRQFILSSKKLLLSDSGFYLCAWRDPGQSDYGYTFGSGTRLTVV.

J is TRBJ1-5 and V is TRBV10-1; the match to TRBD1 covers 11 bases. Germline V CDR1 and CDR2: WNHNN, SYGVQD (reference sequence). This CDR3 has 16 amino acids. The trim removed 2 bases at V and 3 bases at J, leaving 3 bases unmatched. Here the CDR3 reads CASSEGDRGNNQPQHF. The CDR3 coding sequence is TGCGCCAGCAGTGAGGGGGACAGGGGGAACAATCAGCCCCAGCATTTT.

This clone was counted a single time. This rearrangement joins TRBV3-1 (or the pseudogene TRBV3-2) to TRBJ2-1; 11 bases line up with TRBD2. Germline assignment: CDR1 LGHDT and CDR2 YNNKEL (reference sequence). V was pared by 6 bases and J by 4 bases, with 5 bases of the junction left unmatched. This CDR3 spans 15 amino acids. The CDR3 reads CASSLGLAVYNEQFF. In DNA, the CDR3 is TGTGCCAGCAGTTTGGGACTAGCGGTATACAATGAGCAGTTCTTC.

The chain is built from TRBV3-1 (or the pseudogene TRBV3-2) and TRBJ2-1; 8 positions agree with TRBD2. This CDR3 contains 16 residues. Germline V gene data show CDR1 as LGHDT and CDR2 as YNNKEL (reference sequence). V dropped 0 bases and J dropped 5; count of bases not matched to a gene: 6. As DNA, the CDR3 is TGTGCCAGCAGCCAAGATACAGCGGGAGTTGACAATGAGCAGTTCTTC. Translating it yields CASSQDTAGVDNEQFF.

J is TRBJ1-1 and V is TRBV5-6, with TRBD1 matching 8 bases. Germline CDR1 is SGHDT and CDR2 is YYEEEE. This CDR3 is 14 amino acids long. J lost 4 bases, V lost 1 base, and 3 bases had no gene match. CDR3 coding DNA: TGTGCCAGCAGCTTGACAGGGGGTGGCACTGAAGCTTTCTTT. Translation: CASSLTGGGTEAFF. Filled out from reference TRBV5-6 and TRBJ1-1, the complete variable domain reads DAGVTQSPTHLIKTRGQQVTLRCSPKSGHDTVSWYQQALGQGPQFIFQYYEEEERQRGNFPDRFSGHQFPNYSSELNVNALLLGDSALYLCASSLTGGGTEAFFGQGTRLTVV.

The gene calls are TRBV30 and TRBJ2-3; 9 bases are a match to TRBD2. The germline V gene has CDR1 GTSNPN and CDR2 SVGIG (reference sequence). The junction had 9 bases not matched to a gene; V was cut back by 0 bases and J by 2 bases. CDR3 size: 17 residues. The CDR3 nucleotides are TGTGCCTGGAGTGTAATCCCCCTAGCGGGGCCCACAGATACGCAGTATTTT. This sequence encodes CAWSVIPLAGPTDTQYF.

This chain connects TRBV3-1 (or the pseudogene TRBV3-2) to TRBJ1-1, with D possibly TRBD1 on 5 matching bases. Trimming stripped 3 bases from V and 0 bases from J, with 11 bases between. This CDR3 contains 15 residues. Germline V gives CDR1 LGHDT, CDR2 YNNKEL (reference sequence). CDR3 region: CASSHEQEMNTEAFF. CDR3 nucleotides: TGTGCCAGCAGCCACGAACAGGAGATGAACACTGAAGCTTTCTTT.

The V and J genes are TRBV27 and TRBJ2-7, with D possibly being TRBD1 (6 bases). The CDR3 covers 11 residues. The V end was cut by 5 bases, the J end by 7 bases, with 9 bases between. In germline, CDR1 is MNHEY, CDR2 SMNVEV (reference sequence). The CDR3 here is CASSAGQEQYF. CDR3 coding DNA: TGTGCCAGCAGTGCAGGACAGGAGCAGTACTTC.

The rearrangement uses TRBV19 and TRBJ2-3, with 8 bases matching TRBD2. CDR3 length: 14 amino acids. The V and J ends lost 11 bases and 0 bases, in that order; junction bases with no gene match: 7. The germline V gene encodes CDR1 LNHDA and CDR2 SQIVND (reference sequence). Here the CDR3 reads CAARGGVSTDTQYF. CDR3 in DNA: TGTGCCGCTCGGGGGGGGGTAAGCACAGATACGCAGTATTTT. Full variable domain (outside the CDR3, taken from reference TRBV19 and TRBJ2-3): DGGITQSPKYLFRKEGQNVTLSCEQNLNHDAMYWYRQDPGQGLRLIYYSQIVNDFQKGDIAEGYSVSREKKESFPLTVTSAQKNPTAFYLCAARGGVSTDTQYFGPGTRLTVL.

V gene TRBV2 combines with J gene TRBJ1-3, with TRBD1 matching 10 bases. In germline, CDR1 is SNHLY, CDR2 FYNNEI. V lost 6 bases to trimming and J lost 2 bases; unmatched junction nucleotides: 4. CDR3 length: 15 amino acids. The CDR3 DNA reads TGTGCCAGCAGCGGTGGACAGGGGGCTGGAAACACCATATATTTT. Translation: CASSGGQGAGNTIYF.

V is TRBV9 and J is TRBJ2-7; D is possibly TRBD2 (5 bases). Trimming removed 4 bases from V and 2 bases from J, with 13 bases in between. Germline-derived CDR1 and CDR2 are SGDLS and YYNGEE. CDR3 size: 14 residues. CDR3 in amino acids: CASSREGSAYEQYF. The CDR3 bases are TGTGCCAGCAGCCGAGAGGGAAGTGCCTACGAGCAGTACTTC.

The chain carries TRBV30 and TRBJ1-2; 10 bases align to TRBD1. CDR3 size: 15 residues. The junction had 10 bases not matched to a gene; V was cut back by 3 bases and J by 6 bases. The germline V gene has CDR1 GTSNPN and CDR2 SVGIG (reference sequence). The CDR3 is CAWSAAPGQGNGYTF. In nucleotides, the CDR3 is TGTGCCTGGAGCGCCGCCCCGGGACAGGGGAATGGCTACACCTTC. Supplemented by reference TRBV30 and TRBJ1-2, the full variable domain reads SQTIHQWPATLVQPVGSPLSLECTVEGTSNPNLYWYRQAAGRGLQLLFYSVGIGQISSEVPQNLSASRPQDRQFILSSKKLLLSDSGFYLCAWSAAPGQGNGYTFGSGTRLTVV.

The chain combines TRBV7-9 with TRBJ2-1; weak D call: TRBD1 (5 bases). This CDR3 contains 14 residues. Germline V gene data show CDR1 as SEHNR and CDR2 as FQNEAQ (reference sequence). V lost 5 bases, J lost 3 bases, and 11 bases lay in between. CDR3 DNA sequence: TGTGCCAGCAGCCCAGAGGACAACTACAATGAGCAGTTCTTC. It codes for CASSPEDNYNEQFF.

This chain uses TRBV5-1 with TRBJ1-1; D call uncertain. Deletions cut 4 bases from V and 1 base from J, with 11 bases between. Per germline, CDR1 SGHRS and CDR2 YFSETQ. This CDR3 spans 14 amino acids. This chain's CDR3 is CASSAVDKNTEAFF. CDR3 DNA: TGCGCCAGCAGCGCAGTCGACAAGAACACTGAAGCTTTCTTT.

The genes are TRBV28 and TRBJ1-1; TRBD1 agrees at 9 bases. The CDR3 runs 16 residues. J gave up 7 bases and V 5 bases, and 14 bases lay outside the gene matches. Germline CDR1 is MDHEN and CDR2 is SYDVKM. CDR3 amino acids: CASSLIPGQGRDEAFF. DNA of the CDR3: TGTGCCAGCAGTCTGATACCGGGACAGGGCAGGGATGAAGCTTTCTTT.

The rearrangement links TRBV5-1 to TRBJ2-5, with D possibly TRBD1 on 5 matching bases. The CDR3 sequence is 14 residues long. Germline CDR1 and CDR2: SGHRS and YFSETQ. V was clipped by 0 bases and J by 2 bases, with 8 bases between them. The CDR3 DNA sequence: TGCGCCAGCAGCTTGGGACAGTTTCAAGAGACCCAGTACTTC. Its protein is CASSLGQFQETQYF.